This entry lists 17 T cell receptor beta chains sequenced from one sample in a study of blood T cells in healthy people across ages. With a J-beta primer mix and a sample-barcoded 5' primer, a second PCR ran roughly 6 to 11 cycles. TCRdb called the 5' RACE reads again in MiXCR, with one record for every CDR3 protein. The repertoire has 650,000 to 1,000,000 distinct CDR3 sequences, around 36% of them found once; the top ten carry 13%. The sample consisted of blood. All receptors derive from a man between 18 and 35 years old in good health.

This clonotype was observed a few times. CDR3 sequence (DNA): TGTGCCGGACGGCACAGGGGGTCCACAGATACGCAGTATTTT. Amino acids: CAGRHRGSTDTQYF. This chain connects TRBV28 to TRBJ2-3, with 8 bases that match TRBD1. Germline CDR1 reads MDHEN; CDR2 reads SYDVKM. The trim removed 11 bases at V and 2 bases at J, leaving 9 bases unmatched. This CDR3 has 14 amino acids.

The chain recombines TRBV6-6 with TRBJ1-5, with D possibly matching TRBD1 (6 bases). Deletions cut 4 bases from V and 0 bases from J, with 10 bases between. Germline CDR1 MNHNY, CDR2 SVGAGI (reference sequence). This CDR3 spans 15 amino acids. In nucleotides, the CDR3 is TGTGCCAGCAGTTGGGGACACTTTAGCAATCAGCCCCAGCATTTT. Amino acid sequence: CASSWGHFSNQPQHF.

This clonotype showed up many times. This chain joins TRBV12-3 or TRBV12-4 and TRBJ2-7; TRBD1 agrees at 7 bases. Losses at the gene ends were 5 bases for V and 6 bases for J; bases not matched to a gene: 7. There are 13 residues in the CDR3. The CDR3 protein is CASSPTGLSEQYF. The CDR3 DNA is TGTGCCAGCAGTCCGACAGGGCTAAGCGAGCAGTACTTC.

This clonotype was detected a few times. The V gene is TRBV7-2, the J gene TRBJ1-1; D perhaps matches TRBD1 (6 bases). There are 17 residues in the CDR3. Germline lookup yields CDR1 SGHTA and CDR2 FQGNSA. V lost 5 bases, J lost 6 bases, and 25 bases lay in between. CDR3 residues: CASSLGVGADRRPEAFF. Written as DNA, the CDR3 is TGTGCCAGCAGCCTAGGAGTCGGGGCTGACAGGAGGCCTGAAGCTTTCTTT.

This rearrangement joins TRBV6-1 to TRBJ2-2, with 8 bases fitting TRBD1. In germline, CDR1 is MNHNS, CDR2 SASEGT. This CDR3 has 15 amino acids. Trimming removed 0 bases from V and 8 bases from J; junction bases left unmatched: 5. CDR3 nucleotides: TGTGCCAGCAGTGAAGCGACCCGACAGGGGGGGGAGCTGTTTTTT. Translated, it gives CASSEATRQGGELFF.

The chain has TRBV4-3 and TRBJ2-7, with D hard to call. V shed 0 bases and J shed 4 bases, with 4 bases lying between them. Per the germline V gene, CDR1 is LGHNA and CDR2 is YSLEER. The CDR3 has 12 amino acids. The CDR3 region is CASSQDQYEQYF. The CDR3 nucleotides read TGCGCCAGCAGCCAAGACCAGTACGAGCAGTACTTC.

With regard to this clonotype: One junction end does not reproduce the germline sequence, and a read error may be involved. V usage is TRBV5-1 and J usage is TRBJ1-2; 7 positions match TRBD1. Germline lookup yields CDR1 SGHRS and CDR2 YFSETQ. The CDR3 is 15 residues long. CDR3 sequence reads: CANSPRQGVNYGYTF. In nucleotides, the CDR3 is TGCGCCAACAGCCCGAGACAGGGTGTTAACTATGGCTACACCTTC.

This clonotype was counted ten times or more. The chain combines TRBV12-3 or TRBV12-4 with TRBJ1-6, with 10 bases that match TRBD1. This CDR3 comprises 14 residues. J lost 7 bases, V lost 7 bases, and 4 bases had no gene match. The CDR3 DNA is TGTGCCAGCACCCGGACAGGGGGAAATTCACCCCTCCACTTT. Amino acids: CASTRTGGNSPLHF.

Many counts were recorded for this clonotype. The chain employs TRBV27 and TRBJ1-2; weak D call: TRBD1 (5 bases). Germline V gives CDR1 MNHEY, CDR2 SMNVEV (reference sequence). Trimming removed 5 bases at V and 0 bases at J, with 19 bases between. CDR3 length: 17 residues. As DNA, the CDR3 is TGTGCCAGCAGTCCTGGGACCCACAGACGCGCTAACTATGGCTACACCTTC. This encodes CASSPGTHRRANYGYTF.

The CDR3 DNA sequence: TGTGCCATCAGTGAGACTAATACGCAGTATTTT. This encodes CAISETNTQYF. V gene TRBV10-3 combines with J gene TRBJ2-3, with D unclear. Trimming cost V 2 bases and J 7 bases, with 4 bases left between them. Germline V gene data show CDR1 as ENHRY and CDR2 as SYGVKD. The length of the CDR3 is 11 residues.

The chain employs TRBV2 and TRBJ2-1, with D unclear. The J call is in doubt because the DNA end fits TRBJ2-7 better. This CDR3 region has 13 residues. From germline, CDR1 is SNHLY and CDR2 FYNNEI. The CDR3, as DNA: TGTGCCAGCAGTAGTGGGATCTACAATGAGCAGTACTTC. Translation gives CASSSGIYNEQYF.

This clonotype has just a few counts. The gene calls are TRBV29-1 and TRBJ2-5, with TRBD2 matching 7 bases. V shed 6 bases, J shed 4 bases, and the junction held 5 bases outside the gene matches. The CDR3 consists of 12 residues. Germline CDR1 and CDR2: SQVTM and ANQGSEA. The chain's CDR3 is CSVGGGPETQYF. CDR3 DNA: TGCAGCGTGGGCGGGGGTCCAGAGACCCAGTACTTC. Using reference TRBV29-1 and TRBJ2-5 for the parts outside the CDR3, the full variable domain is SAVISQKPSRDICQRGTSLTIQCQVDSQVTMMFWYRQQPGQSLTLIATANQGSEATYESGFVIDKFPISRPNLTFSTLTVSNMSPEDSSIYLCSVGGGPETQYFGPGTRLLVL.

The CDR3 sequence is CASSQLGGSLAKNIQYF. The CDR3 DNA sequence: TGCGCCAGCAGCCAACTAGGGGGCTCTTTAGCCAAAAACATTCAGTACTTC. The rearrangement uses TRBV4-1 and TRBJ2-4; 7 bases match TRBD1. The CDR3 totals 17 residues. Per the germline V gene, CDR1 is MGHRA and CDR2 is YSYEKL. J lost 0 bases, V lost 2 bases, and 7 bases had no gene match.

The rearrangement uses TRBV5-6 and TRBJ1-4, with D maybe TRBD1 (5 bases). Trimming took off 4 bases at V and 8 bases at J, with 21 bases between the two ends. CDR3 length: 16 residues. Germline V gives CDR1 SGHDT, CDR2 YYEEEE. CDR3 region: CASSPWDATGDEKLFF. The CDR3 bases are TGTGCCAGCAGCCCTTGGGATGCAACCGGGGACGAAAAACTGTTTTTT.

The J gene is TRBJ2-3, the V gene TRBV2, with a tentative D call TRBD2 (6 bases). Trimming pared 3 bases from V and 0 bases from J, leaving 10 bases between. Germline lookup yields CDR1 SNHLY and CDR2 FYNNEI. The length of the CDR3 is 15 residues. The CDR3 coding sequence is TGTGCCAGCAGTGACGGGGCGGGAAGCACAGATACGCAGTATTTT. The encoded protein is CASSDGAGSTDTQYF.

On this clonotype: The junction does not match germline at one end; this may be a read error. The chain uses TRBV12-3 or TRBV12-4 and TRBJ1-6, with a weak D call TRBD1 (5 bases). There are 14 residues in the CDR3. This chain's CDR3 is CASSLRRDDSPPHF. As DNA, the CDR3 is TGTGCCAGCAGTTTACGCAGGGATGATTCACCCCCCCACTTT.

V usage is TRBV20-1 and J usage is TRBJ2-7, with D possibly TRBD2 on 6 matching bases. Germline lookup yields CDR1 DFQATT and CDR2 SNEGSKA (reference sequence). This CDR3 spans 13 amino acids. V dropped 5 bases and J dropped 0 bases, with 11 bases sitting between them. The CDR3: CSAGDFNSYEQYF. CDR3 bases: TGCAGTGCTGGGGACTTCAACTCCTACGAGCAGTACTTC.